This entry lists 10 T cell receptor beta chains sequenced from one sample in a study of regulatory T cells in long-lasting Graves disease. Arm-PCR of CDR3 regions with iRepertoire HTBI primers generated TCR beta libraries. TCRdb recomputed calls from the multiplex PCR reads with MiXCR, one row per CDR3 protein. The sample lists around 450,000 distinct CDR3 sequences; around 15% were seen once. Time point reported: newly diagnosed GD, antithyroid drugs for less than 3 months. Construction of the TCR library relied on RNA isolated from PBMCs. The same data also went into a second study, on T cells in Graves' hyperthyroidism and ophthalmopathy.

The source material was peripheral blood mononuclear cells (PBMCs), sampled at new diagnosis, from a patient treated with antithyroid drugs. All receptors come from a man aged 40-55 years with Graves disease.

In this sample, this clonotype turned up many times. The rearrangement uses TRBV18 and TRBJ1-2; TRBD1 agrees at 9 bases. V lost 4 bases to trimming and J lost 4 bases; unmatched junction nucleotides: 4. CDR1 is KGHSH and CDR2 is LQKENI in the germline V gene. The CDR3 is 14 residues long. CDR3 region: CASSRDREAYGYTF. CDR3 nucleotides: TGTGCCAGCTCACGGGACAGGGAGGCCTATGGCTACACCTTC.

This clonotype was observed many times. The genes are TRBV28 and TRBJ1-4, with D perhaps TRBD1 (5 bases). From germline, CDR1 is MDHEN and CDR2 SYDVKM. The CDR3 loop spans 12 amino acids. V was shortened by 6 bases and J by 3 bases, with 5 bases between the two germline ends. As DNA, the CDR3 is TGTGCCAGCAGCAGGGCTAATGAAAAACTGTTTTTT. Amino acids: CASSRANEKLFF. Full variable domain (remainder filled in from reference TRBV28 and TRBJ1-4): DVKVTQSSRYLVKRTGEKVFLECVQDMDHENMFWYRQDPGLGLRLIYFSYDVKMKEKGDIPEGYSVSREKKERFSLILESASTNQTSMYLCASSRANEKLFFGSGTQLSVL.

This clonotype was counted once. The chain employs TRBV5-1 and TRBJ2-7, with TRBD1 matching 8 bases. After removal of 1 base from V and 5 bases from J, the junction contained 5 bases not matched to a gene. This CDR3 comprises 14 residues. Germline V CDR1 and CDR2: SGHRS, YFSETQ. In DNA, the CDR3 is TGCGCCAGCAGCTTGAGTCAGGGGGCAGACGAGCAGTACTTC. It codes for CASSLSQGADEQYF. The variable domain in full, with the rest retrieved from reference TRBV5-1 and TRBJ2-7, is KAGVTQTPRYLIKTRGQQVTLSCSPISGHRSVSWYQQTPGQGLQFLFEYFSETQRNKGNFPGRFSGRQFSNSRSEMNVSTLELGDSALYLCASSLSQGADEQYFGPGTRLTVT.

This clonotype showed up just a few times. The genes are TRBV12-5 and TRBJ1-1; 7 nucleotides agree with TRBD1. This CDR3 has 17 amino acids. Per the germline V gene, CDR1 is LGHNT and CDR2 is FRNRAP. V lost 5 bases and J lost 0; bases outside the gene matches: 12. In nucleotides, the CDR3 is TGTGCTAGTGGTCAGGATCCGACAGGGAGATTGAACACTGAAGCTTTCTTT. Amino acid sequence: CASGQDPTGRLNTEAFF.

This clonotype was detected many times. The chain has TRBV2 and TRBJ2-2; D is perhaps TRBD1 (5 bases). The CDR3 is 13 amino acids. V was clipped by 7 bases and J by 4 bases, with 10 bases between them. Looked up from germline, CDR1 is SNHLY and CDR2 is FYNNEI. This chain's CDR3 is CASIGARTGELFF. CDR3 sequence (DNA): TGTGCCAGCATTGGGGCGCGCACCGGGGAGCTGTTTTTT.

This clonotype was recorded at least ten times. The chain is built from TRBV20-1 and TRBJ2-3; 8 nucleotides agree with TRBD2. The V segment lost 0 bases and the J segment 4 bases; nucleotides outside the gene matches: 9. Germline V lookup: CDR1 DFQATT, CDR2 SNEGSKA (reference sequence). The length of the CDR3 is 16 residues. This CDR3 reads CSARDSSGRVPDTQYF. CDR3 DNA sequence: TGCAGTGCTAGAGATTCGTCCGGGAGGGTCCCAGATACGCAGTATTTT.

Many counts were recorded for this clonotype. The CDR3 is CASSPALSGPSYEQYF. CDR3 in DNA: TGTGCCAGCAGCCCTGCTCTTAGCGGGCCCTCCTACGAGCAGTACTTC. V gene TRBV6-2 or TRBV6-3 combines with J gene TRBJ2-7, with 7 bases identical to TRBD2. CDR1 and CDR2 (germline): MNHEY, SVGEGT. The junction had 11 bases not matched to a gene; V was cut back by 6 bases and J by 0 bases. The CDR3 runs 16 residues.

This clonotype was found many times. The chain links TRBV7-4 to TRBJ2-7; 10 positions match TRBD2. The J segment lost 7 bases and the V segment lost 8 bases, leaving 14 bases of the junction unmatched. CDR1 SGHVT and CDR2 SQSDAQ come from the germline V gene. The CDR3 is made up of 15 amino acids. The CDR3 is CASPPHSGRSGEQYF. The CDR3 bases are TGTGCCAGCCCACCACATAGCGGGAGGTCTGGTGAGCAGTACTTC.

This clonotype was recorded a few times. The chain couples TRBV18 to TRBJ2-1; D could derive from TRBD1 or TRBD2 (5 bases each). From germline, CDR1 is KGHSH and CDR2 LQKENI. The CDR3 runs 16 residues. Deletions cut 2 bases from V and 0 bases from J, with 11 bases between. CDR3 sequence: CASSPGTPGSYNEQFF. CDR3 nucleotides: TGTGCCAGCTCACCAGGGACCCCCGGCTCCTACAATGAGCAGTTCTTC.

This clonotype was detected ten times or more. The V and J genes are TRBV10-3 and TRBJ1-2; tentatively, D is TRBD1 (5 bases). The V end was cut by 3 bases, the J end by 4 bases, with 15 bases between. The germline V gene encodes CDR1 ENHRY and CDR2 SYGVKD. The length of the CDR3 is 15 residues. CDR3 DNA: TGTGCCATCAGTGATTACGCTCAGGGTGGCTATGGCTACACCTTC. Its protein is CAISDYAQGGYGYTF.